One and the same sample provided the 3 T cell receptor beta chains below, sequenced in a study of T cells in women clearing cervical HPV infection. The method was immunoSEQ multiplex PCR; TCRdb's version includes in-frame clones alone and lacks a portion of them. The table gives tens of thousands of clones; the top ten clones make up about 1.6% of it. The sequenced sample was blood buffy coat. The receptors derive from a woman between 18 and 75 years old with a cervical HPV16 infection that either progressed to CIN3+ or cleared (not recorded which).

As concerns this clone: The missing CDR3 end, 3 residues past where the read stops, is filled in from the germline J gene. The gene calls are TRBV6-8 and TRBJ1-3; TRBD1 aligns across 9 bases. The length of the CDR3 is 16 residues. The germline V gene has CDR1 MNHGY and CDR2 SAAAGT. With V trimmed by 2 bases and J by 4 bases, 6 bases remained unmatched. CDR3 loop: CASSYQGQGNGNTIYF. The DNA read from the CDR3 is TGTGCCAGCAGTTACCAGGGACAGGGTAACGGAAACACC.

As concerns this clone: The sequenced fragment ends 3 residues before the CDR3 boundary, so the rest is inferred from the germline J gene. The chain combines TRBV28 with TRBJ2-5, with 11 bases fitting TRBD2. The CDR3 has 15 residues. The V gene's germline CDR1 is MDHEN and CDR2 SYDVKM. J was trimmed by 3 bases and V by 1 base; bases with no gene match: 1. Partial CDR3 DNA: TGTGCCAGCAGTTTATTAGCGGGGGGGAAAGAGACC. It codes for CASSLLAGGKET. The full CDR3 reads CASSLLAGGKETQYF.

Turning to this clone: The read comes to an end 3 residues before the CDR3 does, leaving the germline J gene to fill in the end. The chain uses TRBV7-9 and TRBJ2-7, with 8 bases lining up with TRBD1. Germline assignment: CDR1 SEHNR and CDR2 FQNEAQ (reference sequence). Trimming removed 4 bases from V and 1 base from J; junction bases left unmatched: 3. The CDR3 covers 14 residues. The CDR3 spells CASSSGQGSYEQYF. CDR3 DNA (partial): TGTGCCAGCAGCTCAGGACAGGGATCCTACGAG. Filled out from reference TRBV7-9 and TRBJ2-7, the complete variable domain reads DTGVSQNPRHKITKRGQNVTFRCDPISEHNRLYWYRQTLGQGPEFLTYFQNEAQLEKSRLLSDRFSAERPKGSFSTLEIQRTEQGDSAMYLCASSSGQGSYEQYFGPGTRLTVT.